The T cell receptor (beta chain) described here comes from a study of T cells in Graves' hyperthyroidism and ophthalmopathy. The source material, RNA transcripts, was used to amplify TCR beta CDR3 regions. The TCR CDR3 was amplified in a first-round RT-PCR using the HTBI primer set. From the multiplex PCR reads, TCRdb called clonotypes with MiXCR, one entry per CDR3 protein. The sample records about 250,000 distinct CDR3 sequences, about 20% being singletons. This clonotype was counted at least ten times. Sequenced material: blood. The receptor's source is a young man with Graves' ophthalmopathy.

CDR3 residues: CASSSFSGYEQYF. In DNA, the CDR3 is TGTGCCAGCAGCTCGTTCTCTGGGTACGAGCAGTACTTC. The rearrangement joins TRBV11-2 to TRBJ2-7, with unresolved D. Germline values: CDR1 SGHAT, CDR2 FQNNGV. The germline V and J ends were trimmed by 4 bases and 4 bases, with 11 bases remaining between them. CDR3 length: 13 residues.